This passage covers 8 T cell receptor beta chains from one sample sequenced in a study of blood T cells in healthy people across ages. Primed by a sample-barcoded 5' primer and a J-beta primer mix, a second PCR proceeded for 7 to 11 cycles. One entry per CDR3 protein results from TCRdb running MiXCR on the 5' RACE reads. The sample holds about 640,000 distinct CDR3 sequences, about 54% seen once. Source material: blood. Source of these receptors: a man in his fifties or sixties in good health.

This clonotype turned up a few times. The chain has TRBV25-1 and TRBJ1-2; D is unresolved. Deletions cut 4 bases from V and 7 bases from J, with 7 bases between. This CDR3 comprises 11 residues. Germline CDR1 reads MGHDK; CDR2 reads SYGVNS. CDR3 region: CASSGVGGYTF. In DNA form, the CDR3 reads TGTGCCAGCAGTGGGGTTGGTGGCTACACCTTC.

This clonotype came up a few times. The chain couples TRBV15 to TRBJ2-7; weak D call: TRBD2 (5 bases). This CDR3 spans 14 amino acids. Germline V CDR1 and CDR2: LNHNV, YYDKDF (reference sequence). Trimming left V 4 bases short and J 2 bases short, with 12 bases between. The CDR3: CATSIGSGTYEQYF. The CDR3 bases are TGTGCCACCAGCATCGGCAGCGGAACCTACGAGCAGTACTTC.

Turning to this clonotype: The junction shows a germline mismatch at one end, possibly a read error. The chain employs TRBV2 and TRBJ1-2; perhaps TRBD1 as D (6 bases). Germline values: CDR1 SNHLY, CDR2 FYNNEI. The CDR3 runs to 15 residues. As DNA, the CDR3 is TGTGTCAGCAGGCCCACGGGGGGCGAAGGGTATGGCTACACCTTC. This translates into CVSRPTGGEGYGYTF.

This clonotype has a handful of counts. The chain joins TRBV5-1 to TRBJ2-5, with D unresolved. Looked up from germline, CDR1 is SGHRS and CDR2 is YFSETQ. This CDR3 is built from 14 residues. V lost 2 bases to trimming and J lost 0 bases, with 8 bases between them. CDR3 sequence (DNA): TGCGCCAGCAGCTTCCCTCCCGACCAAGAGACCCAGTACTTC. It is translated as CASSFPPDQETQYF.

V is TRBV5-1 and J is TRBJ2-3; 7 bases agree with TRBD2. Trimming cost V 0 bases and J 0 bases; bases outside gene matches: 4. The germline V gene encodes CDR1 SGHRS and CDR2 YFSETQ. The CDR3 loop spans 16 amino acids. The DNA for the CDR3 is TGCGCCAGCAGCTTGGATGGTAGCGGGAGCACAGATACGCAGTATTTT. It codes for CASSLDGSGSTDTQYF. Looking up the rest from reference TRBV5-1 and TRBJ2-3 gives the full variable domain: KAGVTQTPRYLIKTRGQQVTLSCSPISGHRSVSWYQQTPGQGLQFLFEYFSETQRNKGNFPGRFSGRQFSNSRSEMNVSTLELGDSALYLCASSLDGSGSTDTQYFGPGTRLTVL.

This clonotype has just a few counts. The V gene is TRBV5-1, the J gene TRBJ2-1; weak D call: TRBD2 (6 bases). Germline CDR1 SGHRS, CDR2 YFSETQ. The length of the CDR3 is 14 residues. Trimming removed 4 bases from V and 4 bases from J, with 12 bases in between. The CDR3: CASSPLAEYNEQFF. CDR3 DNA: TGCGCCAGCAGCCCCTTAGCGGAGTACAATGAGCAGTTCTTC. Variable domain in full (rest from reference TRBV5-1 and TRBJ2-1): KAGVTQTPRYLIKTRGQQVTLSCSPISGHRSVSWYQQTPGQGLQFLFEYFSETQRNKGNFPGRFSGRQFSNSRSEMNVSTLELGDSALYLCASSPLAEYNEQFFGPGTRLTVL.

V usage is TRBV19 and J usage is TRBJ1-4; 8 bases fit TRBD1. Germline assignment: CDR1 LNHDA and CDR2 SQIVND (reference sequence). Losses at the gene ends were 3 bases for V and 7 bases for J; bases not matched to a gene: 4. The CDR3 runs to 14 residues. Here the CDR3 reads CASSIWGQAEKLFF. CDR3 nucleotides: TGTGCCAGTAGTATCTGGGGACAGGCTGAAAAACTGTTTTTT.

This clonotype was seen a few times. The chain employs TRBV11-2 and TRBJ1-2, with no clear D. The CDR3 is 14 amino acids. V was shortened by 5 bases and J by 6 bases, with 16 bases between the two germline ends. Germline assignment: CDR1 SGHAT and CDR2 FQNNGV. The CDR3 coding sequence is TGTGCCAGCAGCACACCTTGGCCCAGTCATGGCTACACCTTC. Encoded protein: CASSTPWPSHGYTF. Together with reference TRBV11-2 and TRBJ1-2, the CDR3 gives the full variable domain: EAGVAQSPRYKIIEKRQSVAFWCNPISGHATLYWYQQILGQGPKLLIQFQNNGVVDDSQLPKDRFSAERLKGVDSTLKIQPAKLEDSAVYLCASSTPWPSHGYTFGSGTRLTVV.